This is a list of T cell receptor beta chains from one sample in a study of control samples from healthy donors and cancer patients. TCRdb's table, derived via immunoSEQ multiplex PCR, lists solely in-frame clones and lacks some. The table lists 130,000 or so clones, roughly 88% of them singletons. Material for sequencing was blood. Receptors originate from a man aged 45-65 years in good health. Both conserved end residues are part of each CDR3. Each record gives: V gene, J gene, D gene, CDR3 protein. The D gene is left open where the match is weak.

v_call: TRBV10-3; j_call: TRBJ2-5; d_call: .; cdr3_aa: CAIRSPDQETQYF
v_call: TRBV5-1; j_call: TRBJ2-5; d_call: TRBD2; cdr3_aa: CASSRGGGIQETQYF
v_call: TRBV14; j_call: TRBJ2-3; d_call: TRBD2; cdr3_aa: CASSQETRPSGKADTQYF
v_call: TRBV28; j_call: TRBJ1-5; d_call: .; cdr3_aa: CASADGVEPQHF
v_call: TRBV30; j_call: TRBJ2-7; d_call: .; cdr3_aa: CAWNQGTEQYF
v_call: TRBV7-2; j_call: TRBJ2-2; d_call: .; cdr3_aa: CASSRTGQRLSGELFF
v_call: TRBV5-6; j_call: TRBJ2-5; d_call: .; cdr3_aa: CASSFHTPGAQETQYF
v_call: TRBV11-2; j_call: TRBJ2-7; d_call: TRBD2; cdr3_aa: CASSPLSGGAREQYF
v_call: TRBV6-5; j_call: TRBJ1-6; d_call: TRBD1; cdr3_aa: CASSYGDRDNSPLHF
v_call: TRBV6-4; j_call: TRBJ2-5; d_call: TRBD2; cdr3_aa: CASSDITLAGLSWETQYF
v_call: TRBV3-1/TRBV3-2; j_call: TRBJ2-1; d_call: .; cdr3_aa: CASSLQGWGEQFF
v_call: TRBV10-1; j_call: TRBJ2-3; d_call: TRBD2; cdr3_aa: CASSGTSGGPEDTQYF
v_call: TRBV5-4; j_call: TRBJ1-2; d_call: .; cdr3_aa: CASSLESNYGYTF
v_call: TRBV10-3; j_call: TRBJ1-1; d_call: .; cdr3_aa: CAISEGQGAFF
v_call: TRBV7-2; j_call: TRBJ1-6; d_call: .; cdr3_aa: CASSLAPINSPLHF
v_call: TRBV6-6; j_call: TRBJ2-6; d_call: .; cdr3_aa: CASSRSQRGLWANVLTF
v_call: TRBV18; j_call: TRBJ2-7; d_call: .; cdr3_aa: CASSPRNEGNEQYF
v_call: TRBV5-1; j_call: TRBJ1-5; d_call: .; cdr3_aa: CASSRTPNQPQHF
v_call: TRBV30; j_call: TRBJ1-1; d_call: .; cdr3_aa: CAWTVRQSSVAEAFF
v_call: TRBV10-1; j_call: TRBJ1-1; d_call: .; cdr3_aa: CASSESRGLNTEAFF
v_call: TRBV6-5; j_call: TRBJ1-1; d_call: TRBD1; cdr3_aa: CASSYSWGQEAFF
v_call: TRBV7-3; j_call: TRBJ2-3; d_call: TRBD2; cdr3_aa: CASSLDGTSPDTQYF
v_call: TRBV27; j_call: TRBJ1-5; d_call: .; cdr3_aa: CASRQGGGLGQPQHF
v_call: TRBV5-1; j_call: TRBJ2-5; d_call: TRBD1; cdr3_aa: CASRRRGQNQETQYF
v_call: TRBV7-2; j_call: TRBJ2-1; d_call: .; cdr3_aa: CASSFVAVSYNEQFF
v_call: TRBV30; j_call: TRBJ2-6; d_call: .; cdr3_aa: CAWSSPWGPGANVLTF
v_call: TRBV13; j_call: TRBJ2-5; d_call: .; cdr3_aa: CASSSTGPGQTQYF
v_call: TRBV11-3; j_call: TRBJ2-1; d_call: TRBD1; cdr3_aa: CASSPHGTATNLGIANEQFF
v_call: TRBV12-3/TRBV12-4; j_call: TRBJ2-7; d_call: .; cdr3_aa: CASSLRPKEQYF
v_call: TRBV15; j_call: TRBJ2-3; d_call: TRBD1; cdr3_aa: CATSRGQGLTDTQYF
v_call: TRBV6-5; j_call: TRBJ1-5; d_call: TRBD1; cdr3_aa: CASGQGNQPQHF
v_call: TRBV7-2; j_call: TRBJ2-5; d_call: .; cdr3_aa: CASSLGLPPETQYF
v_call: TRBV3-1/TRBV3-2; j_call: TRBJ1-1; d_call: TRBD1; cdr3_aa: CASSQGTGGSMHTEAFF
v_call: TRBV10-3; j_call: TRBJ2-5; d_call: .; cdr3_aa: CAISDWNQETQYF
v_call: TRBV27; j_call: TRBJ2-1; d_call: TRBD1; cdr3_aa: CASSPRDRAYNEQFF
v_call: TRBV11-3; j_call: TRBJ1-1; d_call: .; cdr3_aa: CASSLVGFRTEAFF
v_call: TRBV13; j_call: TRBJ1-3; d_call: .; cdr3_aa: CASSLTFGGAGNTIYF
v_call: TRBV19; j_call: TRBJ1-5; d_call: .; cdr3_aa: CASTQIGGQPQHF
v_call: TRBV5-1; j_call: TRBJ2-5; d_call: TRBD2; cdr3_aa: CASSLGLAGGAGETQYF
v_call: TRBV5-6; j_call: TRBJ1-2; d_call: .; cdr3_aa: CASSTRVGYTF
v_call: TRBV19; j_call: TRBJ2-7; d_call: TRBD1; cdr3_aa: CASSVPGQVGSYEQYF
v_call: TRBV5-1; j_call: TRBJ2-5; d_call: .; cdr3_aa: CASSLGVEGMGETQYF
v_call: TRBV7-2; j_call: TRBJ2-2; d_call: .; cdr3_aa: CASSLSGGLNTGELFF
v_call: TRBV7-2; j_call: TRBJ2-7; d_call: TRBD1; cdr3_aa: CASSLQGTGRYEQYF
v_call: TRBV7-2; j_call: TRBJ2-1; d_call: TRBD2; cdr3_aa: CASQIVLAGLYNEQFF
v_call: TRBV14; j_call: TRBJ2-7; d_call: TRBD2; cdr3_aa: CASSPLRSGVLWNEQYF
v_call: TRBV6-1; j_call: TRBJ2-6; d_call: TRBD1; cdr3_aa: CASSEDRSGANVLTF
v_call: TRBV6-2/TRBV6-3; j_call: TRBJ1-2; d_call: .; cdr3_aa: CASSYSINNSGTYGYTF
v_call: TRBV15; j_call: TRBJ1-2; d_call: TRBD1; cdr3_aa: CATSRDRGPVGYTF
v_call: TRBV10-3; j_call: TRBJ1-3; d_call: .; cdr3_aa: CAISDEGRYSGNTIYF
v_call: TRBV3-1/TRBV3-2; j_call: TRBJ1-6; d_call: .; cdr3_aa: CASSQAGRQLLVSPLHF
v_call: TRBV12-3/TRBV12-4; j_call: TRBJ2-1; d_call: .; cdr3_aa: CASSGAGYNEQFF
v_call: TRBV12-3/TRBV12-4; j_call: TRBJ1-1; d_call: .; cdr3_aa: CASTSPPGTEAFF